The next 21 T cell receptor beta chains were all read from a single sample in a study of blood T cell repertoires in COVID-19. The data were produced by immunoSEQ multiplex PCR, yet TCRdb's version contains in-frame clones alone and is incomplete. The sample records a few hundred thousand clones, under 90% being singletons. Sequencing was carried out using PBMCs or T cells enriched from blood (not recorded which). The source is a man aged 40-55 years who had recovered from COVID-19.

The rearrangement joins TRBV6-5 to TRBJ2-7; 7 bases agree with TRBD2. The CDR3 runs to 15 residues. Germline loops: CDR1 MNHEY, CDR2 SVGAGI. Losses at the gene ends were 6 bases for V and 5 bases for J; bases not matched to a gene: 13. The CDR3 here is CASRPDPGLKNEQYF. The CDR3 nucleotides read TGTGCCAGCAGACCCGATCCGGGACTAAAGAACGAGCAGTACTTC.

The CDR3 nucleotides are TGTGCCAGCAGTGAGACAGCAGCCAGGTATGGCTACACCTTC. Translating it yields CASSETAARYGYTF. The V call is TRBV6-1, the J call TRBJ1-2, with D tentatively TRBD1 (5 bases). The ends were cut back, 3 bases at V and 5 bases at J, with 13 bases in the middle. CDR3 length: 14 amino acids. Germline V CDR1 and CDR2: MNHNS, SASEGT.

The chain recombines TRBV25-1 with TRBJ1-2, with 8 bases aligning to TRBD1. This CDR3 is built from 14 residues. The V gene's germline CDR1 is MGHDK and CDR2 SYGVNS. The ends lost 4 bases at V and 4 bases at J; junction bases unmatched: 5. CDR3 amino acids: CASSGQGLVYGYTF. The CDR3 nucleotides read TGTGCCAGCAGTGGACAGGGGCTTGTCTATGGCTACACCTTC.

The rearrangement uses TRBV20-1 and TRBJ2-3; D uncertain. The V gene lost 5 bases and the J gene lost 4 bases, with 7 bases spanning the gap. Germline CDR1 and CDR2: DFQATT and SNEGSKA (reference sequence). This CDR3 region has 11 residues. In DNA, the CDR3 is TGCAGTGCTCCAGATGCAGATACGCAGTATTTT. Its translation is CSAPDADTQYF.

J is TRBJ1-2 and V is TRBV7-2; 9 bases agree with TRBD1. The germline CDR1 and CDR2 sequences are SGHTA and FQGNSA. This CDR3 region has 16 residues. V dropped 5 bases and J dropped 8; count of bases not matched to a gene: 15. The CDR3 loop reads CASSLKDRDRVSGYTF. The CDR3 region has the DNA TGTGCCAGCAGCCTAAAGGACCGGGACAGGGTTTCGGGCTACACCTTC.

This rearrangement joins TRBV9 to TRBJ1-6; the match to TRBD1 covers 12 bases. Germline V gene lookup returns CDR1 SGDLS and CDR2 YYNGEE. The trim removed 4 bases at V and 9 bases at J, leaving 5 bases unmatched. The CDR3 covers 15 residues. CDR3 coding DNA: TGTGCCAGCAGCTTGGGACAGGGGGCGGGTTCACCCCTCCACTTT. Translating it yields CASSLGQGAGSPLHF.

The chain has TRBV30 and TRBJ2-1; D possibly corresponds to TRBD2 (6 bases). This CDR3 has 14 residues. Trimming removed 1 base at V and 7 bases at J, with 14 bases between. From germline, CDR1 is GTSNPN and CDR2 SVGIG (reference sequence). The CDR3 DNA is TGTGCCTGGAGTGCTGGGTCGGGGGTTAATGAGCAGTTCTTC. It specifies CAWSAGSGVNEQFF.

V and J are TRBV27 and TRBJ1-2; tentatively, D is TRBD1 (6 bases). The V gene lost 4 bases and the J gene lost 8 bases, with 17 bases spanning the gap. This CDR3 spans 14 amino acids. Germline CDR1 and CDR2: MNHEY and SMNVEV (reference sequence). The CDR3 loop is CASSSRTDQGGYTF. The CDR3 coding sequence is TGTGCCAGCAGTTCGAGGACGGACCAGGGGGGCTACACCTTC.

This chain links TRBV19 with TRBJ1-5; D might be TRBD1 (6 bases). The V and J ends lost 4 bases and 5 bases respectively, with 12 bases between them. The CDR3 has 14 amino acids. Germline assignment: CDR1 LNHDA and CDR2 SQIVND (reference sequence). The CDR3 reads CASSTGQIDQPQHF. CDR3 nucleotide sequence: TGTGCCAGTAGTACAGGACAGATAGATCAGCCCCAGCATTTT. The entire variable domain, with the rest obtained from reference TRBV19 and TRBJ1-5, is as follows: DGGITQSPKYLFRKEGQNVTLSCEQNLNHDAMYWYRQDPGQGLRLIYYSQIVNDFQKGDIAEGYSVSREKKESFPLTVTSAQKNPTAFYLCASSTGQIDQPQHFGDGTRLSIL.

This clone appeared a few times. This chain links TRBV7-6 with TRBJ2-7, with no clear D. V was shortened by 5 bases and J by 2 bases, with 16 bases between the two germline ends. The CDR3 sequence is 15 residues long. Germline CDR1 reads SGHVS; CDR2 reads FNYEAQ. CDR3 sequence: CASSPPYSAAYEQYF. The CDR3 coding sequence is TGTGCCAGCAGCCCCCCCTATTCGGCGGCCTACGAGCAGTACTTC.

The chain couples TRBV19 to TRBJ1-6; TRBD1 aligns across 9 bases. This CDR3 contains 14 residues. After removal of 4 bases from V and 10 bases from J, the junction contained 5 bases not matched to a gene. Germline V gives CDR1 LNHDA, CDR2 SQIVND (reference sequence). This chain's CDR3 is CASSTGTGLSPLHF. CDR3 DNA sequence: TGTGCCAGTAGTACCGGGACAGGGCTCTCACCCCTCCACTTT.

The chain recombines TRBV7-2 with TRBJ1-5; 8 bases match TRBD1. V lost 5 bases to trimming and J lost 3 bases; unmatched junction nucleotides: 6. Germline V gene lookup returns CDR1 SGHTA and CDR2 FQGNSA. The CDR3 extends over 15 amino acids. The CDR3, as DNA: TGTGCCAGCAGCCTCACCCAGGGGGCCAATCAGCCCCAGCATTTT. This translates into CASSLTQGANQPQHF.

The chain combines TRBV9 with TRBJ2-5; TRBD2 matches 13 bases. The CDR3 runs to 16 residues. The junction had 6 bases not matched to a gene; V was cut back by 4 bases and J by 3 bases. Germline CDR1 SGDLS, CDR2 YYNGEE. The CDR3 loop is CASSPGLAGVEETQYF. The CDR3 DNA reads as TGTGCCAGCAGCCCCGGACTAGCGGGAGTGGAAGAGACCCAGTACTTC.

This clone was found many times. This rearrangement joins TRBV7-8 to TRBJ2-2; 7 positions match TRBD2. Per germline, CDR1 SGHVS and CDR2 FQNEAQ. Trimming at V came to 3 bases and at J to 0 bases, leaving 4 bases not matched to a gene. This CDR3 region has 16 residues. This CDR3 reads CASSFGEGSNTGELFF. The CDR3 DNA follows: TGTGCCAGCAGCTTTGGGGAGGGCTCGAACACCGGGGAGCTGTTTTTT.

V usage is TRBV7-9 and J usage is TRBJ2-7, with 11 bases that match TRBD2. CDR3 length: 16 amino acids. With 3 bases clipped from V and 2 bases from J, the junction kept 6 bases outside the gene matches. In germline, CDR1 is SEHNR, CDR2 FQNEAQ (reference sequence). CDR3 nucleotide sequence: TGTGCCAGCAGCTTCGCTAGCGGGGGGTCAACCTACGAGCAGTACTTC. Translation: CASSFASGGSTYEQYF.

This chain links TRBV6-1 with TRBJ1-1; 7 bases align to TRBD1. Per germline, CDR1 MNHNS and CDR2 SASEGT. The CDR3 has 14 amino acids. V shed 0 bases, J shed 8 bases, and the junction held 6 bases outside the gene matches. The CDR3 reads CASSEALEQGEAFF. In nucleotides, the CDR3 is TGTGCCAGCAGTGAAGCTCTAGAACAGGGGGAAGCTTTCTTT.

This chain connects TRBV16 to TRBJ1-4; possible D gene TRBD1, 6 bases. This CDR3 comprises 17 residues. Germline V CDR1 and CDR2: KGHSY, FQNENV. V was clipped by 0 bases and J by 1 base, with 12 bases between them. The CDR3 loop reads CASSQSAGGLTNEKLFF. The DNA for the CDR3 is TGTGCCAGCAGCCAATCGGCGGGGGGCTTAACTAATGAAAAACTGTTTTTT.

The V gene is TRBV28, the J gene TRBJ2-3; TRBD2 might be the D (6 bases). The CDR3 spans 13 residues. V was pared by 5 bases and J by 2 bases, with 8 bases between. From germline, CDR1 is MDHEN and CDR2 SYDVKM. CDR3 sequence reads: CASSTGDTDTQYF. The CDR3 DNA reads TGTGCCAGCAGTACGGGGGACACAGATACGCAGTATTTT.

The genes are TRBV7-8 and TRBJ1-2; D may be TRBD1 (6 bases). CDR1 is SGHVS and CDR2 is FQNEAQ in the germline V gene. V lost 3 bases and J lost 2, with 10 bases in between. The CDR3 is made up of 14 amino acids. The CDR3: CASSFVQGNYGYTF. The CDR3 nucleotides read TGTGCCAGCAGCTTCGTACAGGGAAACTATGGCTACACCTTC.

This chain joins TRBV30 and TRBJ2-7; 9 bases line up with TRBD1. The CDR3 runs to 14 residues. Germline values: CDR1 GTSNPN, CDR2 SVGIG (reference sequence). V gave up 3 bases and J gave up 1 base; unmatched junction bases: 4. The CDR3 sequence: CAWSWGQGSYEQYF. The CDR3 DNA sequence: TGTGCCTGGAGCTGGGGACAGGGATCCTACGAGCAGTACTTC.

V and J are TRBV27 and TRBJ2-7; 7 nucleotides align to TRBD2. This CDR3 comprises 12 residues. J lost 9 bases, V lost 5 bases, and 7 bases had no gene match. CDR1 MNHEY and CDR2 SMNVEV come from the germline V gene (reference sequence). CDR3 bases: TGTGCCAGCAGTAATGGGGGGGAAAGGCAGTACTTC. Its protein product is CASSNGGERQYF.